The 18 T cell receptor beta chains below come from one sample, sequenced in a study of blood T cell repertoires in COVID-19. Here immunoSEQ multiplex PCR was the method, and the copy in TCRdb shows in-frame clones only, minus some. The sample yields 250,000 to 300,000 clones, over 70% seen once. The specimen was peripheral blood. Source of these receptors: a woman in her 70s with COVID-19, enrolled during active disease.

This clone was observed a single time. V usage is TRBV28 and J usage is TRBJ1-2, with D possibly TRBD1 on 6 matching bases. Germline assignment: CDR1 MDHEN and CDR2 SYDVKM. The length of the CDR3 is 14 residues. Deletions cut 6 bases from V and 2 bases from J, with 13 bases between. The CDR3 loop reads CASSPGHLNYGYTF. Written as DNA, the CDR3 is TGTGCCAGCAGCCCGGGACATCTAAACTATGGCTACACCTTC.

The V gene is TRBV5-1, the J gene TRBJ1-5, with 8 nucleotides matching TRBD1. V lost 0 bases, J lost 9 bases, and 8 bases stayed unmatched. Germline CDR1 and CDR2: SGHRS and YFSETQ. The CDR3 length is 15 residues. This CDR3 is CASSLDGQGTLPQHF. The CDR3 coding sequence is TGCGCCAGCAGCTTGGACGGACAGGGAACTCTGCCCCAGCATTTT.

The V call is TRBV3-1 (or the pseudogene TRBV3-2), the J call TRBJ2-5; 10 nucleotides agree with TRBD2. This CDR3 region has 18 residues. Per germline, CDR1 LGHDT and CDR2 YNNKEL (reference sequence). V lost 3 bases to trimming and J lost 1 base; unmatched junction nucleotides: 11. The CDR3 sequence: CASSHTPPRTSGQETQYF. Written as DNA, the CDR3 is TGTGCCAGCAGCCATACACCTCCCCGGACTAGCGGCCAAGAGACCCAGTACTTC.

The rearrangement joins TRBV5-1 to TRBJ1-6; D is unresolved. CDR1 SGHRS and CDR2 YFSETQ come from the germline V gene. The CDR3 loop spans 13 amino acids. Trimming cost V 6 bases and J 8 bases, with 12 bases left between them. This CDR3 reads CASKKAPDSPLHF. CDR3 nucleotides: TGCGCCAGCAAAAAAGCCCCGGATTCACCCCTCCACTTT.

The gene calls are TRBV10-3 and TRBJ2-7; D perhaps matches TRBD2 (5 bases). Germline CDR1 reads ENHRY; CDR2 reads SYGVKD. V shed 4 bases and J shed 0 bases, with 10 bases lying between them. This CDR3 is 14 amino acids long. The CDR3 spells CAISGAVPSYEQYF. The CDR3 DNA follows: TGTGCCATCAGTGGAGCGGTACCCTCCTACGAGCAGTACTTC.

The chain is built from TRBV29-1 and TRBJ2-2, with D tentatively TRBD1 (5 bases). V lost 7 bases, J lost 4 bases, and 10 bases lay in between. Looked up from germline, CDR1 is SQVTM and CDR2 is ANQGSEA. This CDR3 contains 12 residues. The CDR3 region has the DNA TGCAGCGCCGGACATCCCACCGGGGAGCTGTTTTTT. Protein product: CSAGHPTGELFF.

The V call is TRBV3-1 (or the pseudogene TRBV3-2), the J call TRBJ1-2, with TRBD1 matching over 10 bases. Trimming removed 3 bases from V and 6 bases from J; junction bases left unmatched: 1. The germline V gene has CDR1 LGHDT and CDR2 YNNKEL (reference sequence). The CDR3 loop spans 13 amino acids. The DNA of the CDR3 is TGTGCCAGCAGCCACGGACAGGGGGATGGCTACACCTTC. As protein: CASSHGQGDGYTF.

The rearrangement links TRBV29-1 to TRBJ1-4; TRBD1 matches 7 bases. CDR1 and CDR2 (germline): SQVTM, ANQGSEA. V lost 5 bases and J lost 5; bases outside the gene matches: 5. The CDR3 is made up of 13 amino acids. This CDR3 reads CSVSGQENEKLFF. Written as DNA, the CDR3 is TGCAGCGTTTCCGGACAGGAGAATGAAAAACTGTTTTTT.

The chain couples TRBV30 to TRBJ1-2; TRBD1 aligns across 9 bases. J lost 6 bases, V lost 7 bases, and 9 bases had no gene match. There are 13 residues in the CDR3. From germline, CDR1 is GTSNPN and CDR2 SVGIG (reference sequence). CDR3 sequence (DNA): TGTGCCTTCCGGGACAGGGTCAATAATGGCTACACCTTC. Protein product: CAFRDRVNNGYTF.

This sequence joins TRBV18 and TRBJ1-2; no reliable D call. The CDR3 sequence is 16 residues long. V was clipped by 3 bases and J by 0 bases, with 14 bases between them. From germline, CDR1 is KGHSH and CDR2 LQKENI. The CDR3 here is CASSPPGSRANYGYTF. CDR3 coding DNA: TGTGCCAGCTCACCCCCGGGGTCGCGAGCTAACTATGGCTACACCTTC.

The chain couples TRBV27 to TRBJ2-7; 8 nucleotides agree with TRBD2. Germline CDR1 reads MNHEY; CDR2 reads SMNVEV (reference sequence). This CDR3 is built from 14 residues. The V and J ends lost 3 bases and 2 bases, in that order; junction bases with no gene match: 3. The CDR3: CASSLSGSPYEQYF. In DNA, the CDR3 is TGTGCCAGCAGTTTGAGCGGGAGTCCCTACGAGCAGTACTTC.

The V and J genes are TRBV20-1 and TRBJ2-7; D remains ambiguous. The CDR3 covers 10 residues. Germline CDR1 and CDR2: DFQATT and SNEGSKA (reference sequence). V dropped 7 bases and J dropped 2 bases, with 6 bases sitting between them. CDR3 sequence (DNA): TGCAGTGGTGTCACCTACGAGCAGTACTTC. Translating it yields CSGVTYEQYF.

The CDR3 DNA follows: TGTGCCAGCAGCTTGGGGGGGCAGGGTAGAGAAAAACTGTTTTTT. Amino acids: CASSLGGQGREKLFF. The rearrangement links TRBV5-4 to TRBJ1-4; D might be TRBD1 (6 bases). The CDR3 consists of 15 residues. Trimming removed 0 bases from V and 8 bases from J, with 14 bases in between. From germline, CDR1 is SGHNT and CDR2 YYREEE (reference sequence).

The chain employs TRBV5-1 and TRBJ1-2, with 10 positions matching TRBD1. The CDR3 covers 16 residues. The J segment lost 0 bases and the V segment lost 4 bases, leaving 6 bases of the junction unmatched. CDR1 is SGHRS, CDR2 YFSETQ, per germline. The CDR3: CASSPRTGGTNYGYTF. The CDR3 nucleotides are TGCGCCAGCAGCCCGAGGACAGGGGGAACTAACTATGGCTACACCTTC.

The J gene is TRBJ2-7, the V gene TRBV21-1; the table's D call of TRBD2 was not tested on the DNA. TRBV21-1 represents a pseudogene. The CDR3 consists of 17 residues. Here the CDR3 DNA reads TGTGCCAGCAGCAAACCTGAGGGACTAGCGGGGCTATACGAGCAGTACTTC. Amino acid sequence: CASSKPEGLAGLYEQYF.

The chain is built from TRBV18 and TRBJ1-2; D might be TRBD1 (5 bases). This CDR3 is 15 amino acids long. Germline CDR1 is KGHSH and CDR2 is LQKENI. Trimming took off 1 base at V and 4 bases at J, with 13 bases between the two ends. Here the CDR3 reads CASSPRDSNFYGYTF. In nucleotides, the CDR3 is TGTGCCAGCTCACCACGAGACAGTAATTTCTATGGCTACACCTTC.

The rearrangement links TRBV7-8 to TRBJ1-2; 8 nucleotides align to TRBD1. This CDR3 contains 15 residues. J was trimmed by 3 bases and V by 3 bases; bases with no gene match: 6. CDR1 SGHVS and CDR2 FQNEAQ come from the germline V gene. This chain's CDR3 is CASSFKQGAYYGYTF. Here the CDR3 DNA reads TGTGCCAGCAGCTTCAAGCAGGGGGCCTACTATGGCTACACCTTC.

The V call is TRBV11-2, the J call TRBJ2-5; 8 positions match TRBD2. This CDR3 has 16 residues. Trimming took 1 base from V and 4 from J; bases not matched to a gene: 8. Germline V gives CDR1 SGHAT, CDR2 FQNNGV. CDR3 amino acids: CASSLGTIAGGETQYF. In DNA, the CDR3 is TGTGCCAGCAGCTTAGGGACTATTGCGGGAGGAGAGACCCAGTACTTC. The whole variable domain, filled in from reference TRBV11-2 and TRBJ2-5, reads EAGVAQSPRYKIIEKRQSVAFWCNPISGHATLYWYQQILGQGPKLLIQFQNNGVVDDSQLPKDRFSAERLKGVDSTLKIQPAKLEDSAVYLCASSLGTIAGGETQYFGPGTRLLVL.